Below, 10 T cell receptor beta chains from the same sample are listed, as sequenced in a study of blood T cells in healthy people across ages. Primers used in a second PCR of about 6 to 11 cycles were a sample-barcoded 5' primer and a J-beta primer mix. In TCRdb, the 5' RACE reads were re-called with MiXCR into one record per CDR3 protein. The table records 1.5 million to 2 million distinct CDR3 sequences, about 49% of them present only once. Sequencing was performed on blood. The receptors were sampled from a woman aged 40 to 50 in good health.

This clonotype was found a few times. The chain carries TRBV6-1 and TRBJ1-2, with D unresolved. The CDR3 extends over 12 amino acids. Trimming pared 10 bases from V and 2 bases from J, leaving 11 bases between. Germline values: CDR1 MNHNS, CDR2 SASEGT. CDR3: CAMKTANYGYTF. CDR3 bases: TGTGCCATGAAGACGGCGAACTATGGCTACACCTTC.

This clonotype has just a few counts. The CDR3, as DNA: TGCAGTGCTAGATCAGGACTAGCAGCCGATACGCAGTATTTT. This encodes CSARSGLAADTQYF. The chain employs TRBV20-1 and TRBJ2-3; TRBD2 agrees at 8 bases. This CDR3 comprises 14 residues. CDR1 DFQATT and CDR2 SNEGSKA come from the germline V gene (reference sequence). The junction had 7 bases not matched to a gene; V was cut back by 2 bases and J by 6 bases.

The rearrangement links TRBV18 to TRBJ2-5; 10 positions agree with TRBD2. Trimming took 6 bases from V and 2 from J; bases not matched to a gene: 6. CDR1 is KGHSH, CDR2 LQKENI, per germline. This CDR3 contains 15 residues. Written as DNA, the CDR3 is TGTGCCAGCTCTCATGCTAGCGGGAGACAAGAGACCCAGTACTTC. This codes for CASSHASGRQETQYF.

The rearrangement links TRBV7-2 to TRBJ2-3; 7 nucleotides match TRBD2. V shed 1 base, J shed 9 bases, and the junction held 4 bases outside the gene matches. Germline values: CDR1 SGHTA, CDR2 FQGNSA. The CDR3 is 13 amino acids. The CDR3, as DNA: TGTGCCAGCAGCTTAGGTCGCGGGAGCACGCAGTATTTT. Its translation: CASSLGRGSTQYF.

In DNA, the CDR3 is TGTGCCAGCAGCTCCCCCGACAGGGTAGAGTACTTC. Its translation: CASSSPDRVEYF. The J gene is TRBJ2-4, the V gene TRBV2; 7 nucleotides align to TRBD1. The germline V gene has CDR1 SNHLY and CDR2 FYNNEI. V dropped 6 bases and J dropped 14; count of bases not matched to a gene: 10. CDR3 length: 12 amino acids.

This clonotype has a single count. The gene calls are TRBV28 and TRBJ1-5; D not resolved. This CDR3 is 16 amino acids long. In germline, CDR1 is MDHEN, CDR2 SYDVKM. V was cut by 3 bases and J by 0 bases, with 12 bases left in between. The CDR3 region is CASSFGSGYSNQPQHF. CDR3 nucleotides: TGTGCCAGCAGTTTCGGGTCCGGTTATAGCAATCAGCCCCAGCATTTT. Based on the CDR3 plus reference TRBV28 and TRBJ1-5, the full variable domain is DVKVTQSSRYLVKRTGEKVFLECVQDMDHENMFWYRQDPGLGLRLIYFSYDVKMKEKGDIPEGYSVSREKKERFSLILESASTNQTSMYLCASSFGSGYSNQPQHFGDGTRLSIL.

The gene calls are TRBV6-1 and TRBJ1-5; TRBD1 matches 11 bases. Per the germline V gene, CDR1 is MNHNS and CDR2 is SASEGT. The CDR3 loop spans 16 amino acids. Losses at the gene ends were 7 bases for V and 2 bases for J; bases not matched to a gene: 7. The CDR3 is CASTRGTGGGNQPQHF. The DNA for the CDR3 is TGTGCCAGCACCCGCGGGACAGGGGGTGGCAATCAGCCCCAGCATTTT.

The J gene is TRBJ2-1, the V gene TRBV7-2; 7 bases are shared with TRBD2. CDR1 and CDR2 from the germline V gene are SGHTA and FQGNSA. V shed 1 base, J shed 7 bases, and the junction held 10 bases outside the gene matches. The CDR3 loop spans 16 amino acids. The CDR3 DNA reads as TGTGCCAGCAGCTTAGTATCAGGGCAGGGAGGGAATGAGCAGTTCTTC. It encodes CASSLVSGQGGNEQFF.

The rearrangement uses TRBV20-1 and TRBJ2-3, with D uncertain. V lost 1 base and J lost 3, with 11 bases in between. CDR1 and CDR2 from the germline V gene are DFQATT and SNEGSKA (reference sequence). CDR3 length: 14 amino acids. The CDR3 DNA sequence: TGCAGTGCTAGAGGTCTAGAGGTGACAGATACGCAGTATTTT. Translation gives CSARGLEVTDTQYF.

J is TRBJ1-1 and V is TRBV12-3 or TRBV12-4; 9 bases are a match to TRBD1. J gave up 9 bases and V 5 bases, and 10 bases lay outside the gene matches. The length of the CDR3 is 14 residues. In DNA, the CDR3 is TGTGCCAGCAGTCAAAGCACAGGGGGCGGGCAAGCTTTCTTT. This sequence encodes CASSQSTGGGQAFF.